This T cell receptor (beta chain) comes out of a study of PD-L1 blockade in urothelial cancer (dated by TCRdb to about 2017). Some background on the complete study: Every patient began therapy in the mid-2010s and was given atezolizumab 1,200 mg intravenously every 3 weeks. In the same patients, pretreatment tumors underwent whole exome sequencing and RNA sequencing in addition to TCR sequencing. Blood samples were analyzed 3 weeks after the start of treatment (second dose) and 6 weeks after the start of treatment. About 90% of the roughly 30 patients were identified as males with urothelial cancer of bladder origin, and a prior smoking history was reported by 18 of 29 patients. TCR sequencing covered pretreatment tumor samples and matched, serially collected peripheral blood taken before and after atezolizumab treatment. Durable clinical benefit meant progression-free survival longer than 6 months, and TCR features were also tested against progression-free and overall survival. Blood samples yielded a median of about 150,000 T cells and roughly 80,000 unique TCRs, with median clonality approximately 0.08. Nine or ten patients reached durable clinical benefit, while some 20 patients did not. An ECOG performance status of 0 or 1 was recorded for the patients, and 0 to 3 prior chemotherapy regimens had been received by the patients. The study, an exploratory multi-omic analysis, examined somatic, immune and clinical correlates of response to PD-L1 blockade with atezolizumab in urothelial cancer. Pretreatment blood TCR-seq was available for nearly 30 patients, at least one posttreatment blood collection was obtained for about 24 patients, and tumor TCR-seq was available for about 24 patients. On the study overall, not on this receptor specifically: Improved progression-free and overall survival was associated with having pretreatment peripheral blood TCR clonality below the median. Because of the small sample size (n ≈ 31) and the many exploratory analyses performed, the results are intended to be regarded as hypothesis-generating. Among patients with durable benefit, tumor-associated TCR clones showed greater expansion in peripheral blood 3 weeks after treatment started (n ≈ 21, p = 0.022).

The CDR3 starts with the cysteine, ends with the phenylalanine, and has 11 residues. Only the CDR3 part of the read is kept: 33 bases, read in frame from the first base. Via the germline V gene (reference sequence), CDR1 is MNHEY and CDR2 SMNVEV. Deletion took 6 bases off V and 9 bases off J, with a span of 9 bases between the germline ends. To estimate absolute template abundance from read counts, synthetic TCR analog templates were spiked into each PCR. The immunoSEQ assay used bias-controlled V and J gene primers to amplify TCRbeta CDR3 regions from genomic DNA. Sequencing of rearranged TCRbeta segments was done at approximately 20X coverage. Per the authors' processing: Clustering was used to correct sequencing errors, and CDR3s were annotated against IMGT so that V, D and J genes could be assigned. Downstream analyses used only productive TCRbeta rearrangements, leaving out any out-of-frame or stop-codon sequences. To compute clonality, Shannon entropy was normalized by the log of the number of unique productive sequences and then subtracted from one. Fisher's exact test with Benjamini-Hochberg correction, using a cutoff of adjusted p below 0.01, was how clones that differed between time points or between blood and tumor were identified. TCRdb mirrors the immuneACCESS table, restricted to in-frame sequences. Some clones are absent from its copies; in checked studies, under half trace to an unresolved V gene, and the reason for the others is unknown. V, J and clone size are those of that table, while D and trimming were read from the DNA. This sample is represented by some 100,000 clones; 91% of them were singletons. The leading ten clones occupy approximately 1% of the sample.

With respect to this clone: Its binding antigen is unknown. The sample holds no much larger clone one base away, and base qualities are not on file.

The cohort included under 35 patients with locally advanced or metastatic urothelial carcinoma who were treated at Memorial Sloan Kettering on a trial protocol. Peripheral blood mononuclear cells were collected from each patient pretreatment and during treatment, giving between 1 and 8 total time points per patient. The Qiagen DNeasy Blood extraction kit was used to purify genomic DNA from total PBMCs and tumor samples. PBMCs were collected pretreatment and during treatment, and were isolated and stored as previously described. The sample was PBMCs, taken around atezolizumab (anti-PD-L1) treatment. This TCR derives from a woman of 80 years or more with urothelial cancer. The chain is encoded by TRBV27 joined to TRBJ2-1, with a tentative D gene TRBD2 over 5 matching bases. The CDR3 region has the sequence CASRSSGEQFF. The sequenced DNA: TGTGCCAGCAGATCCAGCGGTGAGCAGTTCTTC.